This T cell receptor beta chain stems from a study of blood T cells in healthy people across ages. A sample-barcoded 5' primer and a J-beta primer mix were used in a second PCR of roughly 7 to 11 cycles. A template-switch adaptor containing 12 random nucleotides labeled each cDNA molecule. Using its own MiXCR run on the 5' RACE reads, TCRdb lists one record per CDR3 protein. The sample yields 1.5 million or so distinct CDR3 sequences, 35% to 45% seen once. Study observations and caveats: The study found more naive CD4+ cells and higher diversity in long-lived than aged donors.

Germline lookup yields CDR1 SGHTA and CDR2 FQGNSA. The CDR3 spans 14 residues. The V end was cut by 5 bases, the J end by 10 bases, with 18 bases between. This clonotype was observed many times. Its cognate antigen is unknown. J is TRBJ2-1 and V is TRBV7-2; D not resolved. The clonotype was recovered from a woman aged 18-29 years in good health. The sample taken for sequencing was blood. CDR3 protein: CASSEAGPKKEQFF. CDR3 coding DNA: TGTGCCAGCAGCGAAGCCGGGCCCAAAAAGGAGCAGTTCTTC.